This T cell receptor beta chain was sequenced during a study of T cell repertoires in cytomegalovirus infection. Study at large: Used in the study were CMV epitopes, some recently identified and HLA-C-restricted, others well-studied and HLA-B-restricted. Public TCR beta signature analysis indicated the presence of both CMV infection and matching HLA type. Study-level results: Within the response measured ex vivo, HLA-C-restricted CMV-specific TCR beta clonotypes were dominant.

This clonotype was observed a few times. Its antigen remains unidentified. Via MiXCR, TCRdb re-called the reads, giving one row per CDR3 protein. The data show approximately 910,000 distinct CDR3 sequences, 30% to 40% seen once. The receptor's source is a human donor in good health (CMV status not recorded). Some clones in this sample may be carry-over from other donors' samples. Sample: cultured CD8+ T cells from PBMCs, taken from culture after CMV antigen stimulation.

CDR3: CASSELAGNYGYTF. The CDR3 bases are TGTGCCAGCAGTGAATTGGCAGGAAACTATGGCTACACCTTC. V gene TRBV6-1 combines with J gene TRBJ1-2; D gene ambiguous. Looked up from germline, CDR1 is MNHNS and CDR2 is SASEGT. The ends were cut back, 2 bases at V and 2 bases at J, with 9 bases in the middle. The CDR3 runs to 14 residues.